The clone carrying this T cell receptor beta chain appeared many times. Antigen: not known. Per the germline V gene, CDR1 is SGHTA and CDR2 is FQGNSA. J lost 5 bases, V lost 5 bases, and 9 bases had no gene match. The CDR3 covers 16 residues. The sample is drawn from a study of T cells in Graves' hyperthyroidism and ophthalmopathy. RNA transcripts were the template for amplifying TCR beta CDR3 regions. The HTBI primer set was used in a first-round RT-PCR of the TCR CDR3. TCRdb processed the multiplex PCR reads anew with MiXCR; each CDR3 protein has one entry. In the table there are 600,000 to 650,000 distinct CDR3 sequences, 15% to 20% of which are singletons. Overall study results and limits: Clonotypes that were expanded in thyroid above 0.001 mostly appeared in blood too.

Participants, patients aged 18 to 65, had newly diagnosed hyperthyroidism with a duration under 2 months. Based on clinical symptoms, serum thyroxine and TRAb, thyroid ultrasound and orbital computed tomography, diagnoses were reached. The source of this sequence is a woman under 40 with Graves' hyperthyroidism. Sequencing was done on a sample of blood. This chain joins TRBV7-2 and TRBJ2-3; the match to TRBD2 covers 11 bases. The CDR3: CASSRQGLAEGDTQYF. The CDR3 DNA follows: TGTGCCAGCAGCCGTCAGGGACTAGCGGAAGGAGATACGCAGTATTTT.